A selection of T cell receptor beta chains follows, all from one sample in a study of blood T cell repertoires in COVID-19. Measured with immunoSEQ multiplex PCR; TCRdb has only the in-frame clones, and not every one. The sample includes over 250,000 clones, approximately 85% of them seen just once. The sequencing input was peripheral blood. These receptors came from a human donor in a cohort sampled during active COVID-19. CDR3s include the opening cysteine and the closing phenylalanine or tryptophan. D genes are given only for firm matches. Size is stated for part of the rows, as once, few or many counts, or as a class when the clone is expanded.

-	-	TRBV6-5	TRBJ1-1	CASRNRVGVNTEAFF	TGTGCCAGCAGAAACAGGGTAGGGGTGAACACTGAAGCTTTCTTT
-	-	TRBV3-1/TRBV3-2	TRBJ2-4	CASSSGITKNIQYF	TGTGCCAGCAGCTCCGGGATAACTAAAAACATTCAGTACTTC
-	-	TRBV7-3	TRBJ2-2	CASSWGVTGELFF	TGTGCCAGCAGCTGGGGAGTAACCGGGGAGCTGTTTTTT
-	-	TRBV5-6	TRBJ2-7	CASSLGGPGRPHYEQYF	TGTGCCAGCAGCTTGGGGGGGCCAGGTCGGCCCCACTACGAGCAGTACTTC
-	TRBD2	TRBV14	TRBJ2-3	CASSPRRLAGGRGDTQYF	TGTGCCAGCAGCCCCCGCCGACTAGCGGGAGGGCGAGGGGATACGCAGTATTTT
-	-	TRBV7-9	TRBJ1-3	CASSSRDTSSGNTIYF	TGTGCCAGCAGCTCCCGGGACACGAGCTCTGGAAACACCATATATTTT
-	-	TRBV3-1/TRBV3-2	TRBJ1-1	CASSQSTGLAFF	TGTGCCAGCAGCCAGTCCACAGGGTTAGCTTTCTTT
once	-	TRBV6-4	TRBJ2-3	CASSRRGGTDTQYF	TGTGCCAGCAGTAGGCGCGGGGGCACAGATACGCAGTATTTT
-	TRBD1	TRBV7-9	TRBJ2-1	CASTRMTGVRNEQFF	TGTGCCAGCACCAGAATGACAGGGGTGCGGAATGAGCAGTTCTTC
-	-	TRBV5-1	TRBJ2-1	CASRIQGSGHNEQFF	TGCGCCAGCAGGATACAGGGCTCTGGCCACAATGAGCAGTTCTTC
-	-	TRBV30	TRBJ2-5	CAWIEWGRPQETQYF	TGTGCCTGGATCGAGTGGGGGCGGCCTCAAGAGACCCAGTACTTC
-	-	TRBV6-5	TRBJ2-1	CASGERGGYNEQFF	TGTGCCAGCGGCGAGAGGGGGGGGTACAATGAGCAGTTCTTC
-	-	TRBV5-1	TRBJ1-1	CASSLGHRNTEAFF	TGCGCCAGCAGCTTGGGTCATAGGAACACTGAAGCTTTCTTT
-	TRBD1	TRBV30	TRBJ1-4	CAWLPGQGGKLFF	TGTGCCTGGCTTCCGGGACAGGGGGGAAAACTGTTTTTT